The entry below describes one T cell receptor (beta chain). The clone's antigen remains unknown. It has no much larger one-base neighbor in the sample; base qualities were not kept. The source of the sample is a study of PD-1 blockade in mismatch repair-deficient tumors (TCRdb year 2017). About the study as a whole: Between late 2013 and late 2016, the trial enrolled roughly 86 consecutive patients with roughly twelve types of mismatch repair-deficient cancer, all of whom had received prior treatment and were progressing. Tumor-associated T cell clones were tracked in the peripheral blood of patients responding to PD-1 blockade by deep sequencing of TCR CDR3 regions.

As encoded in the germline V gene, CDR1 is SGDLS while CDR2 is YYNGEE. Trimming at the junction amounts to 4 bases on V and 0 bases on J, and the germline ends lie 11 bases apart. The CDR3 runs 14 amino acids, cysteine and phenylalanine included. Only the CDR3 portion is preserved as DNA: 42 bases, with reading frame beginning at the first base. Mismatch repair deficiency was established in every enrolled patient by polymerase chain reaction or immunohistochemistry. TCR sequencing was carried out for three patients who responded to pembrolizumab therapy. In the phase II trial, pembrolizumab PD-1 blockade was tested prospectively in advanced mismatch repair-deficient cancers, no matter which tissue of origin the cancers came from. Peripheral blood T cell samples were serially collected before and at multiple times after PD-1 blockade was started. Blood sampling times were expressed in weeks after the first pembrolizumab dose.

Receptor amplification or capture employed the immunoSEQ multiplex PCR assay. Here the immuneACCESS table is served through TCRdb, limited to in-frame sequences with V and J called. Missing clones are a known gap in these copies; in checked studies unresolved V genes cover under half, and the rest lacks a known reason. The sample table contains 55,000 to 85,000 clones; only one count was recorded for almost 80% of them. Of the sample, 4.5% to 6.5% falls within the top ten clones. The paper as a whole reports these results and caveats: Clones residing in the tumor, which were often undetectable in blood before treatment, expanded quickly after pembrolizumab and then contracted, generally before radiologic responses.

This receptor chain uses TRBV9 and TRBJ2-7, with the D segment possibly TRBD1 or TRBD2, each aligning over 5 bases. This clonotype was sampled from an adult with mismatch repair-deficient cancer. Sequencing used peripheral blood, obtained 2 weeks after starting pembrolizumab. The CDR3 corresponds to CASSPDGASYEQYF. The DNA sequence follows: TGTGCCAGCAGCCCAGACGGGGCCTCCTACGAGCAGTACTTC.